These 32 T cell receptor beta chains were all obtained from the same sample, sequenced in a study of blood T cell repertoires in COVID-19. Sequencing used immunoSEQ multiplex PCR; TCRdb keeps in-frame clones, though not all of them. The sample has over 250,000 clones, about 68% seen once. Specimen: peripheral blood. The receptor source for this set is an elderly woman with acute or convalescent COVID-19.

The genes are TRBV25-1 and TRBJ1-1; D is perhaps TRBD1 (5 bases). Germline assignment: CDR1 MGHDK and CDR2 SYGVNS. Trimming stripped 6 bases from V and 5 bases from J, with 16 bases between. This CDR3 comprises 14 residues. DNA of the CDR3: TGTGCCAGCAGCTCTCCAGGGCTGGGGACTGAAGCTTTCTTT. It specifies CASSSPGLGTEAFF.

The chain carries TRBV5-1 and TRBJ2-3; D is undetermined. CDR1 and CDR2 (germline): SGHRS, YFSETQ. This CDR3 comprises 12 residues. The germline V and J ends were trimmed by 4 bases and 3 bases, with 6 bases remaining between them. CDR3 protein: CASSPGTDTQYF. The DNA for the CDR3 is TGCGCCAGCAGCCCAGGTACAGATACGCAGTATTTT.

The V call is TRBV9, the J call TRBJ1-5; D uncertain. V was trimmed by 0 bases and J by 5 bases, leaving 6 bases between them. Germline CDR1 is SGDLS and CDR2 is YYNGEE. This CDR3 region has 13 residues. CDR3 bases: TGTGCCAGCAGCGTAGATAGATATCAGCCCCAGCATTTT. It translates to CASSVDRYQPQHF.

J is TRBJ2-3 and V is TRBV7-6, with 8 bases lining up with TRBD1. The length of the CDR3 is 15 residues. Per the germline V gene, CDR1 is SGHVS and CDR2 is FNYEAQ. V gave up 3 bases and J gave up 6 bases; unmatched junction bases: 8. The CDR3 sequence: CASSLQGAPLDTQYF. The CDR3, as DNA: TGTGCCAGCAGCTTGCAGGGGGCGCCCCTGGATACGCAGTATTTT.

The gene calls are TRBV18 and TRBJ1-3; perhaps TRBD1 as D (5 bases). Germline CDR1 and CDR2: KGHSH and LQKENI. This CDR3 contains 15 residues. V was cut by 3 bases and J by 2 bases, with 11 bases left in between. This CDR3 reads CASSPKAGTGNTIYF. The CDR3 region has the DNA TGTGCCAGCTCACCCAAAGCAGGGACTGGAAACACCATATATTTT.

J is TRBJ2-3 and V is TRBV7-2; 9 bases align to TRBD2. Looked up from germline, CDR1 is SGHTA and CDR2 is FQGNSA. The CDR3 has 17 residues. Trimming removed 11 bases from V and 2 bases from J; junction bases left unmatched: 17. CDR3 sequence (DNA): TGTGCCTCCGGCCATCGGATTAGCGGGAGAGTCACAGATACGCAGTATTTT. This gives the protein CASGHRISGRVTDTQYF.

The chain couples TRBV19 to TRBJ1-5, with 7 bases that match TRBD1. Germline values: CDR1 LNHDA, CDR2 SQIVND (reference sequence). The CDR3 consists of 13 residues. The V and J ends lost 5 bases and 6 bases, in that order; junction bases with no gene match: 4. DNA for the CDR3: TGTGCCAGTAGTCCCAGGGGGTTTCAGCCCCAGCATTTT. This encodes CASSPRGFQPQHF.

Here the CDR3 DNA reads TGTGCCAGCAGCTTAGCGGGCGGGGGGGCGTCGGGTGAGCAGTTCTTC. Its protein product is CASSLAGGGASGEQFF. The chain is built from TRBV7-9 and TRBJ2-1; 9 bases line up with TRBD2. Germline-derived CDR1 and CDR2 are SEHNR and FQNEAQ (reference sequence). There are 16 residues in the CDR3. V trimming: 0 bases; J trimming: 9 bases; junction bases outside the gene matches: 9.

The V gene is TRBV6-5, the J gene TRBJ1-6; 7 nucleotides line up with TRBD1. J lost 6 bases, V lost 7 bases, and 6 bases had no gene match. Germline V lookup: CDR1 MNHEY, CDR2 SVGAGI. This CDR3 comprises 14 residues. The CDR3 region is CASIETGLNSPLHF. DNA for the CDR3: TGTGCCAGCATCGAGACAGGGCTTAATTCACCCCTCCACTTT.

This clone was found a few times. The chain has TRBV5-5 and TRBJ2-1, with D possibly TRBD1 on 6 matching bases. The CDR3 is 15 amino acids. The V end lost 1 base, the J end lost 14 bases, and 22 bases lay between the germline ends. Germline-derived CDR1 and CDR2 are SGHKS and YYEKEE (reference sequence). Here the CDR3 reads CASSLMGAARGGEFF. The DNA of the CDR3 is TGTGCCAGCAGCTTGATGGGGGCGGCCAGGGGTGGAGAGTTCTTC.

The V call is TRBV3-1 (or the pseudogene TRBV3-2), the J call TRBJ1-6; D not certain. With 0 bases removed from V and 7 bases from J, the gap between germline ends came to 7 bases. Germline CDR1 LGHDT, CDR2 YNNKEL (reference sequence). The CDR3 consists of 14 residues. The CDR3 spells CASSQDARNSPLHF. The CDR3 coding sequence is TGTGCCAGCAGCCAAGATGCCAGGAATTCACCCCTCCACTTT.

Only a few counts were recorded for this clone. This chain uses TRBV5-1 with TRBJ2-2; 10 bases match TRBD2. CDR1 SGHRS and CDR2 YFSETQ come from the germline V gene. The V segment lost 2 bases and the J segment 6 bases; nucleotides outside the gene matches: 7. There are 16 residues in the CDR3. CDR3 loop: CASSLSGTSAAGELFF. The CDR3 coding sequence is TGCGCCAGCAGCTTATCCGGGACTAGCGCGGCCGGGGAGCTGTTTTTT.

The chain joins TRBV3-1 (or the pseudogene TRBV3-2) to TRBJ1-3; D remains ambiguous. CDR1 LGHDT and CDR2 YNNKEL come from the germline V gene (reference sequence). This CDR3 region has 16 residues. The germline V and J ends were trimmed by 1 base and 0 bases, with 10 bases remaining between them. As DNA, the CDR3 is TGTGCCAGCAGCCAAGCGGGGAGATACTCTGGAAACACCATATATTTT. Its protein product is CASSQAGRYSGNTIYF.

This chain uses TRBV19 with TRBJ1-1; a weak D match, TRBD1 (5 bases). The CDR3 is made up of 14 amino acids. Trimming took 2 bases from V and 1 from J, leaving 8 bases between them. Germline CDR1 and CDR2: LNHDA and SQIVND (reference sequence). CDR3 protein: CASSIWGGNTEAFF. The CDR3 DNA reads as TGTGCCAGTAGTATATGGGGGGGGAACACTGAAGCTTTCTTT.

The chain has TRBV7-9 and TRBJ1-2; 10 bases line up with TRBD1. The junction had 13 bases not matched to a gene; V was cut back by 5 bases and J by 1 base. This CDR3 contains 18 residues. Germline CDR1 reads SEHNR; CDR2 reads FQNEAQ (reference sequence). The CDR3 is CASSRNRQGALINYGYTF. The CDR3, as DNA: TGTGCCAGCAGCCGAAACCGACAGGGGGCCTTAATTAACTATGGCTACACCTTC.

This clone was found once. The chain is built from TRBV21-1 and TRBJ2-2; the table names TRBD1, a call not compared with the DNA. TRBV21-1 is a recognized pseudogene. This CDR3 region has 18 residues. The CDR3: CASSTHRQGRKEAGELFF. CDR3 in DNA: TGTGCCAGCAGCACCCACCGCCAGGGTAGAAAAGAGGCCGGGGAGCTGTTTTTT.

The chain joins TRBV10-3 to TRBJ1-3; D possibly corresponds to TRBD1 (6 bases). The CDR3 has 14 amino acids. Germline CDR1 is ENHRY and CDR2 is SYGVKD. V was trimmed by 5 bases and J by 0 bases, leaving 8 bases between them. The CDR3 region is CAISWTASGNTIYF. The DNA of the CDR3 is TGTGCCATCAGTTGGACAGCCTCTGGAAACACCATATATTTT.

This chain joins TRBV4-3 and TRBJ1-2; tentatively, D is TRBD1 (6 bases). Per germline, CDR1 LGHNA and CDR2 YSLEER. V was cut by 1 base and J by 5 bases, with 11 bases left in between. This CDR3 is built from 14 residues. This CDR3 reads CASSQGVTGYGYTF. CDR3 bases: TGCGCCAGCAGCCAAGGAGTAACAGGGTATGGCTACACCTTC.

This chain connects TRBV7-2 to TRBJ2-2; D call uncertain. Germline lookup yields CDR1 SGHTA and CDR2 FQGNSA. V was clipped by 1 base and J by 4 bases, with 7 bases between them. The CDR3 is 14 amino acids. CDR3 DNA sequence: TGTGCCAGCAGCTTAGAATACAGCACCGGGGAGCTGTTTTTT. Its protein is CASSLEYSTGELFF. Complete variable domain (other parts from reference TRBV7-2 and TRBJ2-2): GAGVSQSPSNKVTEKGKDVELRCDPISGHTALYWYRQSLGQGLEFLIYFQGNSAPDKSGLPSDRFSAERTGGSVSTLTIQRTQQEDSAVYLCASSLEYSTGELFFGEGSRLTVL.

The chain joins TRBV5-6 to TRBJ2-3, with TRBD2 identical over 10 bases. The CDR3 covers 12 residues. CDR1 is SGHDT and CDR2 is YYEEEE in the germline V gene. V lost 4 bases and J lost 10; bases outside the gene matches: 3. The CDR3, as DNA: TGTGCCAGCAGCCGAACTAGCGGGGCGCAGTATTTT. It specifies CASSRTSGAQYF.

The J gene is TRBJ1-3, the V gene TRBV19, with D possibly TRBD1 on 5 matching bases. This CDR3 spans 18 amino acids. Looked up from germline, CDR1 is LNHDA and CDR2 is SQIVND (reference sequence). V lost 3 bases, J lost 0 bases, and 18 bases lay in between. CDR3 amino acids: CASSMALSGDSSGNTIYF. Written as DNA, the CDR3 is TGTGCCAGTAGTATGGCTCTTTCAGGCGACAGCTCTGGAAACACCATATATTTT.

Here the CDR3 reads CASSQENRGNQPQHF. CDR3 DNA: TGCGCCAGCAGCCAAGAGAACAGAGGCAATCAGCCCCAGCATTTT. The rearrangement uses TRBV4-1 and TRBJ1-5; D gene uncertain. Trimming pared 0 bases from V and 2 bases from J, leaving 8 bases between. The CDR3 is 15 residues long. Germline V CDR1 and CDR2: MGHRA, YSYEKL.

This clone showed up just once. Other DNA sequences from this sample encode an identical CDR3 as well. V is TRBV6-2 or TRBV6-3 and J is TRBJ2-6; the D is unclear. V dropped 6 bases and J dropped 0 bases, with 9 bases sitting between them. The CDR3 is 15 residues long. The germline V gene has CDR1 MNHEY and CDR2 SVGEGT. As DNA, the CDR3 is TGTGCCAGCAGCCGCGGATCCTCTGGGGCCAACGTCCTGACTTTC. Amino acids: CASSRGSSGANVLTF.

The chain links TRBV10-3 to TRBJ1-2; D call uncertain. Germline assignment: CDR1 ENHRY and CDR2 SYGVKD. This CDR3 is built from 12 residues. The V and J ends lost 3 bases and 4 bases respectively, with 6 bases between them. Here the CDR3 DNA reads TGTGCCATCAGTGATAGCCTCTATGGCTACACCTTC. Translating it yields CAISDSLYGYTF.

The chain recombines TRBV29-1 with TRBJ1-1; 9 bases align to TRBD1. The CDR3 extends over 13 amino acids. J gave up 0 bases and V 8 bases, and 4 bases lay outside the gene matches. Germline-derived CDR1 and CDR2 are SQVTM and ANQGSEA. In DNA form, the CDR3 reads TGCAGCACGCGGACAGGGGTGAACACTGAAGCTTTCTTT. Encoded protein: CSTRTGVNTEAFF.

V usage is TRBV10-3 and J usage is TRBJ1-2, with no clear D. The CDR3 length is 16 residues. Between the trimmed V and J ends, which lost 3 bases and 3 bases, there was a span of 17 bases. CDR1 and CDR2 from the germline V gene are ENHRY and SYGVKD. CDR3 amino acids: CAISESVGDIDYGYTF. CDR3 DNA: TGTGCCATCAGTGAATCCGTCGGGGATATCGACTATGGCTACACCTTC.

The CDR3: CASRADSPRAKNIQYF. Written as DNA, the CDR3 is TGTGCCAGCAGGGCCGATAGTCCTAGAGCCAAAAACATTCAGTACTTC. The V and J genes are TRBV2 and TRBJ2-4; D not certain. Trimming stripped 6 bases from V and 0 bases from J, with 15 bases between. Germline-derived CDR1 and CDR2 are SNHLY and FYNNEI. This CDR3 contains 16 residues.

As to this clone: Additional DNA sequences in this sample encode the identical CDR3. The CDR3 sequence is CSVATGGNTEAFF. Written as DNA, the CDR3 is TGCAGCGTAGCAACGGGGGGGAACACTGAAGCTTTCTTT. V is TRBV29-1 and J is TRBJ1-1, with D possibly being TRBD1 (5 bases). Trimming pared 6 bases from V and 1 base from J, leaving 12 bases between. Germline CDR1 reads SQVTM; CDR2 reads ANQGSEA. The CDR3 sequence is 13 residues long. The full variable domain, in which reference TRBV29-1 and TRBJ1-1 provide the parts outside the CDR3, is SAVISQKPSRDICQRGTSLTIQCQVDSQVTMMFWYRQQPGQSLTLIATANQGSEATYESGFVIDKFPISRPNLTFSTLTVSNMSPEDSSIYLCSVATGGNTEAFFGQGTRLTVV.

CDR3 sequence: CASSVGAVPPQETQYF. The DNA for the CDR3 is TGTGCCAGCAGCGTAGGAGCGGTCCCTCCCCAAGAGACCCAGTACTTC. The chain is built from TRBV9 and TRBJ2-5, with D possibly matching TRBD2 (5 bases). CDR3 length: 16 residues. Germline CDR1 reads SGDLS; CDR2 reads YYNGEE. V was cut by 0 bases and J by 1 base, with 13 bases left in between.

The chain links TRBV6-4 to TRBJ1-1; no definite D call. V shed 7 bases and J shed 1 base, with 10 bases lying between them. The germline V gene has CDR1 MRHNA and CDR2 SNTAGT. This CDR3 is 13 amino acids long. CDR3 coding DNA: TGTGCCAGCAAGAGTGAGGCGAACACTGAAGCTTTCTTT. This sequence encodes CASKSEANTEAFF.

The chain employs TRBV5-1 and TRBJ1-2, with 8 bases matching TRBD1. The CDR3 extends over 14 amino acids. Per germline, CDR1 SGHRS and CDR2 YFSETQ. The V and J ends lost 4 bases and 8 bases, in that order; junction bases with no gene match: 10. The CDR3 bases are TGCGCCAGCAGCCTCGGACAGGGTGGGATGGGCTACACCTTC. It codes for CASSLGQGGMGYTF.

There are many counts of this clone. The rearrangement joins TRBV7-9 to TRBJ1-1; a weak D match, TRBD1 (5 bases). V was pared by 5 bases and J by 4 bases, with 14 bases between. CDR1 and CDR2 (germline): SEHNR, FQNEAQ (reference sequence). The CDR3 extends over 14 amino acids. The CDR3 here is CASSQQGMSTEAFF. The CDR3 nucleotides read TGTGCCAGCAGCCAGCAGGGTATGAGCACTGAAGCTTTCTTT.